The 27 T cell receptor beta chains below all came from one sample that was sequenced in a study of shared T cell receptors in the human thymus. Some clones are missing from TCRdb's copy, which holds only in-frame ones; the method was immunoSEQ multiplex PCR. The repertoire holds about 660,000 clones, more than 75% seen once, with over 0.008% in the top ten. In addition, the sample was reused for a study of human thymus T cells.

The sequenced sample consisted of thymocytes. These TCRs come from a boy younger than two with a congenital heart defect.

This sequence joins TRBV15 and TRBJ2-2; TRBD1 matches 7 bases. The junction had 14 bases not matched to a gene; V was cut back by 3 bases and J by 4 bases. Germline V lookup: CDR1 LNHNV, CDR2 YYDKDF (reference sequence). The CDR3 consists of 18 residues. CDR3 residues: CATSSHAGTDFSTGELFF. CDR3 in DNA: TGTGCCACCAGCAGCCACGCCGGGACAGACTTCTCCACCGGGGAGCTGTTTTTT.

J is TRBJ2-5 and V is TRBV7-2; 7 bases match TRBD1. The CDR3 is made up of 14 amino acids. Germline CDR1 reads SGHTA; CDR2 reads FQGNSA. Losses at the gene ends were 4 bases for V and 2 bases for J; bases not matched to a gene: 4. The CDR3, as DNA: TGTGCCAGCAGCTCCCGGACAGGACAAGAGACCCAGTACTTC. Protein product: CASSSRTGQETQYF.

The chain employs TRBV30 and TRBJ1-1; TRBD1 matches 8 bases. The length of the CDR3 is 15 residues. V was pared by 2 bases and J by 5 bases, with 10 bases of the junction left unmatched. Germline V gene sequence: CDR1 GTSNPN, CDR2 SVGIG (reference sequence). The CDR3 loop reads CAWSIPGGQKTEAFF. CDR3 sequence (DNA): TGTGCCTGGAGTATCCCAGGGGGCCAGAAGACTGAAGCTTTCTTT.

The chain links TRBV29-1 to TRBJ2-1, with 11 bases fitting TRBD2. The J segment lost 2 bases and the V segment lost 6 bases, leaving 6 bases of the junction unmatched. The germline V gene has CDR1 SQVTM and CDR2 ANQGSEA. The CDR3 extends over 15 amino acids. The CDR3 nucleotides read TGCAGCGTCCAAAGGACTAGCGGGCCCTACAATGAGCAGTTCTTC. It is translated as CSVQRTSGPYNEQFF.

The DNA of the CDR3 is TGTGCCAGCAGCCTGGGGACTACTGAGGGGACCCAGTACTTC. Amino acids: CASSLGTTEGTQYF. This rearrangement joins TRBV5-4 to TRBJ2-5; 7 bases fit TRBD2. The germline V gene has CDR1 SGHNT and CDR2 YYREEE (reference sequence). V trimming: 4 bases; J trimming: 7 bases; junction bases outside the gene matches: 10. The CDR3 contains 14 residues.

The genes are TRBV5-1 and TRBJ1-2; weak D call: TRBD1 (5 bases). CDR3 length equals 15 residues. V was clipped by 4 bases and J by 3 bases, with 16 bases between them. CDR1 SGHRS and CDR2 YFSETQ come from the germline V gene. The CDR3 spells CASSTGDSSHYGYTF. The CDR3, as DNA: TGCGCCAGCAGCACGGGCGACAGCTCTCACTATGGCTACACCTTC.

In its sample, this clone was seen once. The chain is built from TRBV7-8 and TRBJ2-7, with 8 bases fitting TRBD1. V shed 5 bases, J shed 4 bases, and the junction held 25 bases outside the gene matches. The CDR3 extends over 20 amino acids. Germline CDR1 and CDR2: SGHVS and FQNEAQ. The DNA of the CDR3 is TGTGCCAGCAGCCTATATCTGGACTGGGGCAGGGGGCTACCTATTTACGAGCAGTACTTC. Translating it yields CASSLYLDWGRGLPIYEQYF.

This chain uses TRBV5-1 with TRBJ1-2, with a possible D match to TRBD1 (6 bases). Trimming took off 1 base at V and 0 bases at J, with 10 bases between the two ends. From germline, CDR1 is SGHRS and CDR2 YFSETQ. This CDR3 spans 15 amino acids. As DNA, the CDR3 is TGCGCCAGCAGCTTGTTGGGGACAACTAACTATGGCTACACCTTC. Its translation: CASSLLGTTNYGYTF.

This chain joins TRBV29-1 and TRBJ1-3; D uncertain. This CDR3 has 14 amino acids. Germline V CDR1 and CDR2: SQVTM, ANQGSEA. Between the trimmed V and J ends, which lost 1 base and 4 bases, there was a span of 11 bases. The CDR3 DNA reads as TGCAGCGTTGAAGCGACGTCAGGCGGAAACACCATATATTTT. Translated: CSVEATSGGNTIYF.

This chain joins TRBV7-2 and TRBJ2-7; 8 nucleotides align to TRBD2. Trimming cost V 3 bases and J 0 bases; bases outside gene matches: 10. CDR1 is SGHTA, CDR2 FQGNSA, per germline. The CDR3 is made up of 17 amino acids. CDR3: CASSLRAGGGGSYEQYF. CDR3 coding DNA: TGTGCCAGCAGCTTGAGGGCGGGAGGTGGGGGCTCCTACGAGCAGTACTTC.

The chain combines TRBV28 with TRBJ2-1; TRBD2 aligns across 10 bases. The CDR3 covers 16 residues. V lost 6 bases, J lost 2 bases, and 7 bases stayed unmatched. Per the germline V gene, CDR1 is MDHEN and CDR2 is SYDVKM. This CDR3 is CASSLSGRYPYNEQFF. The CDR3 coding sequence is TGTGCCAGCAGCCTTAGCGGGAGGTATCCCTACAATGAGCAGTTCTTC. Based on the CDR3 plus reference TRBV28 and TRBJ2-1, the full variable domain is DVKVTQSSRYLVKRTGEKVFLECVQDMDHENMFWYRQDPGLGLRLIYFSYDVKMKEKGDIPEGYSVSREKKERFSLILESASTNQTSMYLCASSLSGRYPYNEQFFGPGTRLTVL.

The chain carries TRBV19 and TRBJ2-7; 9 nucleotides agree with TRBD2. CDR3 size: 15 residues. The junction had 5 bases not matched to a gene; V was cut back by 3 bases and J by 2 bases. From germline, CDR1 is LNHDA and CDR2 SQIVND (reference sequence). The CDR3 DNA sequence: TGTGCCAGTAGTATTTGGGCGGGAGGGCCCTACGAGCAGTACTTC. Protein sequence: CASSIWAGGPYEQYF.

The chain recombines TRBV11-2 with TRBJ1-4, with D maybe TRBD1 (5 bases). Germline V gives CDR1 SGHAT, CDR2 FQNNGV. The CDR3 is 15 amino acids. V was shortened by 5 bases and J by 0 bases, with 10 bases between the two germline ends. The CDR3 is CASSPRAATNEKLFF. As DNA, the CDR3 is TGTGCCAGCAGCCCCAGGGCGGCAACTAATGAAAAACTGTTTTTT.

The chain is built from TRBV27 and TRBJ1-1, with TRBD1 matching 8 bases. The CDR3 length is 15 residues. The ends lost 4 bases at V and 3 bases at J; junction bases unmatched: 7. From germline, CDR1 is MNHEY and CDR2 SMNVEV (reference sequence). The CDR3 region is CASSSPQTGDTEAFF. The CDR3 DNA reads as TGTGCCAGCAGTTCTCCCCAGACAGGGGACACTGAAGCTTTCTTT.

This chain uses TRBV4-1 with TRBJ2-5, with TRBD2 identical over 11 bases. CDR1 and CDR2 from the germline V gene are MGHRA and YSYEKL. The CDR3 contains 16 residues. With 0 bases clipped from V and 4 bases from J, the junction kept 4 bases outside the gene matches. CDR3 nucleotides: TGCGCCAGCAGCCAAGATAGCGGGAGGGCAATAGAGACCCAGTACTTC. Its translation: CASSQDSGRAIETQYF.

The rearrangement links TRBV2 to TRBJ2-1, with TRBD2 as a possible D gene (6 bases). Trimming pared 4 bases from V and 5 bases from J, leaving 9 bases between. From germline, CDR1 is SNHLY and CDR2 FYNNEI. This CDR3 is built from 13 residues. In nucleotides, the CDR3 is TGTGCCAGCAGTGCGGGACTGAACAATGAGCAGTTCTTC. As protein: CASSAGLNNEQFF.

The genes are TRBV13 and TRBJ2-3, with 10 nucleotides matching TRBD2. The CDR3 has 16 residues. Germline V gives CDR1 PRHDT, CDR2 FYEKMQ (reference sequence). The V and J ends lost 4 bases and 6 bases, in that order; junction bases with no gene match: 10. In DNA, the CDR3 is TGTGCCAGCAGCTGCAGGAGCGGGAGGGCCGAGGATACGCAGTATTTT. It codes for CASSCRSGRAEDTQYF.

The chain couples TRBV27 to TRBJ1-4; 8 nucleotides align to TRBD1. Germline values: CDR1 MNHEY, CDR2 SMNVEV (reference sequence). The CDR3 is made up of 15 amino acids. J gave up 5 bases and V 4 bases, and 6 bases lay outside the gene matches. For the CDR3, the DNA is TGTGCCAGCAGTTCACCGGGACAGGCAAATGAAAAACTGTTTTTT. Its translation: CASSSPGQANEKLFF.

The chain uses TRBV5-6 and TRBJ1-1, with 8 bases fitting TRBD1. CDR3 length: 17 residues. Germline lookup yields CDR1 SGHDT and CDR2 YYEEEE. Trimming took 4 bases from V and 0 from J; bases not matched to a gene: 11. The CDR3 DNA reads TGTGCCAGCAGCATTGACAGGGGAGAGGCCATGAACACTGAAGCTTTCTTT. It encodes CASSIDRGEAMNTEAFF.

This clone came up once. The chain employs TRBV20-1 and TRBJ2-1; D is perhaps TRBD2 (7 bases). The CDR3 contains 11 residues. Germline V gene sequence: CDR1 DFQATT, CDR2 SNEGSKA (reference sequence). Trimming cost V 3 bases and J 14 bases, with 14 bases left between them. The CDR3 DNA reads TGCAGTGCTAGTTCGTGGGAGGGGGAGTTCTTC. It is translated as CSASSWEGEFF.

The chain links TRBV28 to TRBJ2-7, with TRBD1 as a possible D gene (5 bases). V gave up 3 bases and J gave up 1 base, with 16 bases separating them. Germline values: CDR1 MDHEN, CDR2 SYDVKM. This CDR3 comprises 16 residues. In DNA, the CDR3 is TGTGCCAGCAGTTTTGGTAGGGGCAACAGATCCTACGAGCAGTACTTC. This codes for CASSFGRGNRSYEQYF.

J is TRBJ2-3 and V is TRBV9; D might be TRBD2 (6 bases). Trimming took 9 bases from V and 5 from J, leaving 10 bases between them. CDR1 is SGDLS and CDR2 is YYNGEE in the germline V gene. The CDR3 loop spans 11 amino acids. CDR3 sequence (DNA): TGTGCCACGGGGGATGAAGATACGCAGTATTTT. Encoded protein: CATGDEDTQYF.

The V call is TRBV10-1, the J call TRBJ2-1; weak D call: TRBD2 (6 bases). The CDR3 is made up of 17 amino acids. The germline V gene encodes CDR1 WNHNN and CDR2 SYGVQD (reference sequence). Trimming stripped 0 bases from V and 4 bases from J, with 16 bases between. The CDR3 sequence is CASSESGLTPSYNEQFF. CDR3 bases: TGCGCCAGCAGTGAGTCTGGACTAACGCCCAGTTACAATGAGCAGTTCTTC.

This chain joins TRBV14 and TRBJ2-3; D possibly corresponds to TRBD2 (5 bases). With 3 bases removed from V and 0 bases from J, the gap between germline ends came to 10 bases. Germline V gene data show CDR1 as SGHDN and CDR2 as FVKESK. The CDR3 loop spans 15 amino acids. The CDR3 is CASSQSGGSTDTQYF. For the CDR3, the DNA is TGTGCCAGCAGCCAGTCCGGCGGGAGCACAGATACGCAGTATTTT.

V is TRBV4-3 and J is TRBJ2-1, with 13 bases lining up with TRBD2. Germline assignment: CDR1 LGHNA and CDR2 YSLEER. The length of the CDR3 is 17 residues. V lost 4 bases and J lost 13; bases outside the gene matches: 16. In nucleotides, the CDR3 is TGCGCCAGCAGCCTCACTAGCGGGAGGGCCTCCCTACAGGTTCAGTTCTTC. This codes for CASSLTSGRASLQVQFF.

The chain is built from TRBV27 and TRBJ1-2; TRBD1 aligns across 9 bases. The J segment lost 7 bases and the V segment lost 0 bases, leaving 3 bases of the junction unmatched. Germline assignment: CDR1 MNHEY and CDR2 SMNVEV (reference sequence). The CDR3 totals 14 residues. The CDR3 sequence is CASSLSGTGPGYTF. The DNA for the CDR3 is TGTGCCAGCAGTTTATCCGGGACAGGGCCTGGCTACACCTTC.

The chain joins TRBV5-6 to TRBJ2-3, with D uncertain. Between the trimmed V and J ends, which lost 3 bases and 2 bases, there was a span of 16 bases. The CDR3 extends over 16 amino acids. Germline-derived CDR1 and CDR2 are SGHDT and YYEEEE. This chain's CDR3 is CASSSARRPHTDTQYF. DNA for the CDR3: TGTGCCAGCAGCTCCGCCCGGAGACCCCACACAGATACGCAGTATTTT.